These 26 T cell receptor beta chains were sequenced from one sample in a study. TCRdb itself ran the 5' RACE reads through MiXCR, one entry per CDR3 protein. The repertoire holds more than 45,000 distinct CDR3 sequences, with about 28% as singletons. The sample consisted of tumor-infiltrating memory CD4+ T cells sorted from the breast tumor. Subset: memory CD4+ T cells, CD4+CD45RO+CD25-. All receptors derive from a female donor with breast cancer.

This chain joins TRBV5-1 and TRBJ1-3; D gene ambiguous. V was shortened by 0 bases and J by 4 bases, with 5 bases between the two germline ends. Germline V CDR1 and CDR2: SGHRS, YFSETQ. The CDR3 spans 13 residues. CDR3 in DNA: TGCGCCAGCAGCTTGGTACAGGGAAACACCATATATTTT. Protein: CASSLVQGNTIYF. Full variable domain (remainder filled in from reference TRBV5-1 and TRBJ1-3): KAGVTQTPRYLIKTRGQQVTLSCSPISGHRSVSWYQQTPGQGLQFLFEYFSETQRNKGNFPGRFSGRQFSNSRSEMNVSTLELGDSALYLCASSLVQGNTIYFGEGSWLTVV.

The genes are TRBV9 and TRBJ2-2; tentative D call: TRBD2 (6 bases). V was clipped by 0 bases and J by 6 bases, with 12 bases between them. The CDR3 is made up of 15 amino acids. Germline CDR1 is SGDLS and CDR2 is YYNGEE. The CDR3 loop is CASSVASRRAGELFF. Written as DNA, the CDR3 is TGTGCCAGCAGCGTAGCTTCGAGGAGGGCCGGGGAGCTGTTTTTT.

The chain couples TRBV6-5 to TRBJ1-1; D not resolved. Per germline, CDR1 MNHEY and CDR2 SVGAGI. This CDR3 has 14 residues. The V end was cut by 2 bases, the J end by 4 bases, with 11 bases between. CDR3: CASSYEGFGTEAFF. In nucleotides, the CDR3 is TGTGCCAGCAGTTACGAAGGGTTCGGCACTGAAGCTTTCTTT.

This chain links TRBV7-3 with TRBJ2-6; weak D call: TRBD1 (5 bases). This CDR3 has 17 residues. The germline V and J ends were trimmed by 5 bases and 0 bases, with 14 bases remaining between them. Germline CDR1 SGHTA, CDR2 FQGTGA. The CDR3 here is CASSTTGTSSGANVLTF. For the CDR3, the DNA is TGTGCCAGCAGCACCACAGGAACTTCCTCTGGGGCCAACGTCCTGACTTTC.

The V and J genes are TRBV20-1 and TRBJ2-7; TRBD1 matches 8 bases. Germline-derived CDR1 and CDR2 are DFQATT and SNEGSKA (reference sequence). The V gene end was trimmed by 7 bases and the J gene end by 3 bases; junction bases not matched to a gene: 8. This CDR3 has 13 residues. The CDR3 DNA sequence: TGCAGTGTCTTGTCGGGACAGGACTACGAGCAGTACTTC. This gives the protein CSVLSGQDYEQYF.

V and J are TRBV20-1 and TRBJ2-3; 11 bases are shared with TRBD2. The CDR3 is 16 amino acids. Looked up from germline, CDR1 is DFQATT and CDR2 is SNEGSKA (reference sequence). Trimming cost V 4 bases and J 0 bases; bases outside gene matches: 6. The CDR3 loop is CSATGTSGSSTDTQYF. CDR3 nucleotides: TGCAGTGCTACTGGGACTAGCGGATCTAGCACAGATACGCAGTATTTT.

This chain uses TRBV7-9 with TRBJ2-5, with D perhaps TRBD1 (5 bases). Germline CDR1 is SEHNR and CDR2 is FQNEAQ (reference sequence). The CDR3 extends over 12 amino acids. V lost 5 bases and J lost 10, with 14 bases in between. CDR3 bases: TGTGCCAGCAGCCCTGACATAGGGGACCAGTACTTC. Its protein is CASSPDIGDQYF.

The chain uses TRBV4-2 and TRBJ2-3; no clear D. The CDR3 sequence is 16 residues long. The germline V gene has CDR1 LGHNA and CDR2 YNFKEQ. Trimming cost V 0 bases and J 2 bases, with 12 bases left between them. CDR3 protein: CASSQDLTSLTDTQYF. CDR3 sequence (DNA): TGTGCCAGCAGCCAAGATTTAACGAGCCTCACAGATACGCAGTATTTT.

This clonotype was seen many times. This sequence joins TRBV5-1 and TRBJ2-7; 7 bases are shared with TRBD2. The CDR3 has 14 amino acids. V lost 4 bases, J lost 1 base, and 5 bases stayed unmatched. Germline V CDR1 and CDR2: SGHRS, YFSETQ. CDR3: CASSPTSESYEQYF. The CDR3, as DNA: TGCGCCAGCAGCCCAACTAGCGAGTCCTACGAGCAGTACTTC. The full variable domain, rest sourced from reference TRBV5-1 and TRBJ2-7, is KAGVTQTPRYLIKTRGQQVTLSCSPISGHRSVSWYQQTPGQGLQFLFEYFSETQRNKGNFPGRFSGRQFSNSRSEMNVSTLELGDSALYLCASSPTSESYEQYFGPGTRLTVT.

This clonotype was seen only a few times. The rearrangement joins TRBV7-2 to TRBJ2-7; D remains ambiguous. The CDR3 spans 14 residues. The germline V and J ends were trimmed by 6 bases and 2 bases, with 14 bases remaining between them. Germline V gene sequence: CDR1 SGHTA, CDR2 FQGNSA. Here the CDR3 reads CASSPGPGTYEQYF. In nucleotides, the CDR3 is TGTGCCAGCAGTCCCGGCCCAGGCACCTACGAGCAGTACTTC.

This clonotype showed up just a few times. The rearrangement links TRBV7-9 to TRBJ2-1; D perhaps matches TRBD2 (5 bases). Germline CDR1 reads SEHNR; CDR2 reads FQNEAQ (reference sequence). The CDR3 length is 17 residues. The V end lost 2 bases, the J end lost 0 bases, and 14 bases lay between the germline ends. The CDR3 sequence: CASSLSYSESSYNEQFF. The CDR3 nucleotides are TGTGCCAGCAGCTTATCCTATAGCGAAAGCTCCTACAATGAGCAGTTCTTC.

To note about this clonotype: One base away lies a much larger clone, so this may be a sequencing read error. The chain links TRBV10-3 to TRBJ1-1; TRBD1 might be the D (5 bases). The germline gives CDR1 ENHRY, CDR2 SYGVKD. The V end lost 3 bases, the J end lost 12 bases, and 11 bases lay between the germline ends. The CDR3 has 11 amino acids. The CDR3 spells CAISDRDRTFF. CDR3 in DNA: TGTGCCATCAGTGACAGGGATCGAACTTTCTTT.

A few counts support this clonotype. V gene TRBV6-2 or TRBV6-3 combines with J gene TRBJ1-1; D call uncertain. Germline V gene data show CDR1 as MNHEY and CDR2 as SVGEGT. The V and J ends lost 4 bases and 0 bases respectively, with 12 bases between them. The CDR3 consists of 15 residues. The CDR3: CASSFGRNMNTEAFF. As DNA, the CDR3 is TGTGCCAGCAGTTTTGGACGGAACATGAACACTGAAGCTTTCTTT.

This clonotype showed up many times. The CDR3 is CASSSISGANVLTF. The CDR3 bases are TGTGCCAGCAGCTCGATCTCTGGGGCCAACGTCCTGACTTTC. V is TRBV7-2 and J is TRBJ2-6; D is undetermined. V was cut by 4 bases and J by 0 bases, with 4 bases left in between. The germline V gene has CDR1 SGHTA and CDR2 FQGNSA. CDR3 size: 14 residues.

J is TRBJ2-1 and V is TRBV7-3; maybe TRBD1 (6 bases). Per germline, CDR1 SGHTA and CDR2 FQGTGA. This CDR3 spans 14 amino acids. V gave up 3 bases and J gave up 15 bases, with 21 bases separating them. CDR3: CASSFRGGYRERFF. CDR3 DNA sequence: TGTGCCAGCAGCTTCAGGGGCGGGTATCGGGAACGGTTCTTC. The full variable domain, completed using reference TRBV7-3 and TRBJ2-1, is GAGVSQTPSNKVTEKGKYVELRCDPISGHTALYWYRQSLGQGPEFLIYFQGTGAADDSGLPNDRFFAVRPEGSVSTLKIQRTERGDSAVYLCASSFRGGYRERFFGPGTRLTVL.

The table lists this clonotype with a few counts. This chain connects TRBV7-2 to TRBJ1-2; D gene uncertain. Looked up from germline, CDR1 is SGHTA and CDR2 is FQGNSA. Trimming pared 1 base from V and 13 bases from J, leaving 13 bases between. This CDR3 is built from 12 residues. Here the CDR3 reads CASSLDLAPFTF. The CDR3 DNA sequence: TGTGCCAGCAGCTTAGATTTAGCCCCGTTCACCTTC.

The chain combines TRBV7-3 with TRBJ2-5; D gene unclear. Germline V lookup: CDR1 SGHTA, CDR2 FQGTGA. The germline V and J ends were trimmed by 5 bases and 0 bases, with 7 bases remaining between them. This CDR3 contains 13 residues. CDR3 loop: CASSKRNQETQYF. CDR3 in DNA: TGTGCCAGCAGCAAGAGAAACCAAGAGACCCAGTACTTC.

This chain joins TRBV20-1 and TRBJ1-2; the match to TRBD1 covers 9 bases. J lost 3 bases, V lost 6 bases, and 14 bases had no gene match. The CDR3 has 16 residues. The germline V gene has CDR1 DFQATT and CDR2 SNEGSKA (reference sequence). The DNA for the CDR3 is TGCAGTGCCCTGCGACCGGAGACAGGGGGGTACTATGGCTACACCTTC. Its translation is CSALRPETGGYYGYTF.

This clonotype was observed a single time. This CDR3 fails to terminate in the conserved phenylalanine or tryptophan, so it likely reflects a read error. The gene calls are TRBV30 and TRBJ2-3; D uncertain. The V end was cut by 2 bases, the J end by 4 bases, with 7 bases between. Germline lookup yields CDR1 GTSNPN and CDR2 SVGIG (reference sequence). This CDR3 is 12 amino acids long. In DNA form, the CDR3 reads TGTGCCTGGAGTATTGCGGCAGATACGCAGTATTAT. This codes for CAWSIAADTQYY.

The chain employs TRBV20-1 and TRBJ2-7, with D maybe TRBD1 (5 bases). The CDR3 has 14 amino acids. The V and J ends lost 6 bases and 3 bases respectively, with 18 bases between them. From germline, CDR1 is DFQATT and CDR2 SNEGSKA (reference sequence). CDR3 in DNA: TGCAGTGCCGATCATCCGGACATACACTACGAGCAGTACTTC. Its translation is CSADHPDIHYEQYF.

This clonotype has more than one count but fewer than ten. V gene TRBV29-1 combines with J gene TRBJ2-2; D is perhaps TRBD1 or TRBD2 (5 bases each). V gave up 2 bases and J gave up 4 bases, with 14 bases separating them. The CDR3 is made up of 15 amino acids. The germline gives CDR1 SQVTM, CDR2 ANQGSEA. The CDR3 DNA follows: TGCAGCGTTGAAAGGGGTGCCGGAGGCACCGGGGAGCTGTTTTTT. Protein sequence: CSVERGAGGTGELFF.

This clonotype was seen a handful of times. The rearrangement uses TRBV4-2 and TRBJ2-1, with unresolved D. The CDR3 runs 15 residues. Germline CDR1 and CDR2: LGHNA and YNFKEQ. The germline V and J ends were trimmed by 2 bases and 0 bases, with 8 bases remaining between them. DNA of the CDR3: TGTGCCAGCAGCCAAAGGGTCTCCTCCTACAATGAGCAGTTCTTC. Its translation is CASSQRVSSYNEQFF.

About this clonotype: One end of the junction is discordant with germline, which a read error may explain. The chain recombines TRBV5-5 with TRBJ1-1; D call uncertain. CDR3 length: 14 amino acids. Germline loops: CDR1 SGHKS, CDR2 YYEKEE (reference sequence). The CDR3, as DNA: TGTGCCAGCAGCTTGGACAGCATGAACGCTGAAGCTTTCTTT. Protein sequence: CASSLDSMNAEAFF.

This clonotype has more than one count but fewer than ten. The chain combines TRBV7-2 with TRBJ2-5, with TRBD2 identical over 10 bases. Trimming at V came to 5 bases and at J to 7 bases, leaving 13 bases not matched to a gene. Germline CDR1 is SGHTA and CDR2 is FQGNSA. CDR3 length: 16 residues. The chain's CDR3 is CASSVGQSGGAGTQYF. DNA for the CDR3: TGTGCCAGCAGCGTAGGACAGAGCGGGGGGGCAGGGACCCAGTACTTC.

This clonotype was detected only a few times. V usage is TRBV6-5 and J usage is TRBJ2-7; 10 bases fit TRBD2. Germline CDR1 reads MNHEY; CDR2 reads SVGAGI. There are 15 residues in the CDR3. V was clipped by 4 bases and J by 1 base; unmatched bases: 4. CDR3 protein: CASSSQLAGSYEQYF. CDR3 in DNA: TGTGCCAGCAGTTCCCAACTAGCGGGATCCTACGAGCAGTACTTC.

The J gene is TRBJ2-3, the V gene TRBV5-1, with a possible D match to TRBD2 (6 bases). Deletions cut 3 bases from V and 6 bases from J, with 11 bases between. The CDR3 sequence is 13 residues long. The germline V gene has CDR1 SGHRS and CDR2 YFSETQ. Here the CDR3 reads CASSWTTDDTQYF. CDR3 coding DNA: TGCGCCAGCAGCTGGACTACGGACGATACGCAGTATTTT.